This is a list of T cell receptor beta chains from one sample in a study of blood T cell repertoires in COVID-19. Assay: immunoSEQ multiplex PCR; the TCRdb copy retains only in-frame clones and omits some. In the table there are 150,000 to 250,000 clones, almost 85% of which are singletons. Input material: peripheral blood. The receptors originated from a human donor with acute or convalescent COVID-19. The donor label of this sample is uncertain. The conserved cysteine and the conserved F or W are not part of the CDR3 here.

CDR3 protein	V gene	J gene
ASSFTGTGSLSYGYT	TRBV19	TRBJ1-2
ASSVAPAGVEGTQY	TRBV9	TRBJ2-3
ATSDSSGSGIDEQF	TRBV24-1	TRBJ2-1
ASRGTSGANEQF	TRBV28	TRBJ2-1
ASSPGTGNYEQY	TRBV9	TRBJ2-7
ASSEALGSGETQY	TRBV6-1	TRBJ2-5
ASREGGPNEKLF	TRBV19	TRBJ1-4
ASIKSGTSTDTQY	TRBV7-9	TRBJ2-3
ASRPGQGIYEQY	TRBV28	TRBJ2-7
ASSPISAGVTEAF	TRBV4-1	TRBJ1-1
ASSLSGGAPVQPQH	TRBV27	TRBJ1-5
ASSLGGVQPQH	TRBV5-4	TRBJ1-5
ASSRVNAGGSGNTIY	TRBV3-1/TRBV3-2	TRBJ1-3
SARAGTGAF	TRBV20-1	TRBJ1-1
ASSLSGLPNSGNTIY	TRBV27	TRBJ1-3
ATRRTSGSSYEQY	TRBV15	TRBJ2-7
ASSVGQGVTYEQY	TRBV11-1	TRBJ2-7
ASSSRDRGDNEQF	TRBV7-3	TRBJ2-1
ASSMTGTWETQY	TRBV19	TRBJ2-5
AWSVSSGELF	TRBV30	TRBJ2-2
ASTVGGVLSDTQY	TRBV2	TRBJ2-3
ASSFDSSYNSPLH	TRBV7-2	TRBJ1-6
ASSLGDISNQPQH	TRBV5-1	TRBJ1-5
ATSGEAGGYNEQF	TRBV24-1	TRBJ2-1